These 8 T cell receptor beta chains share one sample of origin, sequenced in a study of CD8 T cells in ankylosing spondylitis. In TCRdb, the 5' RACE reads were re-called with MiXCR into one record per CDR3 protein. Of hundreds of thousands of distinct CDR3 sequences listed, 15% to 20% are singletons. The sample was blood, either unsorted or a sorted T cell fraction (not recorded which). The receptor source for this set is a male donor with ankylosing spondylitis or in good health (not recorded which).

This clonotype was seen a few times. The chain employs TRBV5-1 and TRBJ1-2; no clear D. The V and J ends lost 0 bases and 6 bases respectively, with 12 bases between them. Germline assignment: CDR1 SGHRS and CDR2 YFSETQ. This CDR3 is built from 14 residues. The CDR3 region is CASSLGASGNGYTF. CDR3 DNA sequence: TGCGCCAGCAGCTTGGGGGCCTCCGGGAATGGCTACACCTTC.

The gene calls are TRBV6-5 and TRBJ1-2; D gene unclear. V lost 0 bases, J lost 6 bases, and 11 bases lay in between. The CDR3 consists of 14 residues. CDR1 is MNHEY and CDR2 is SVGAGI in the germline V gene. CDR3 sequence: CASSYSISSHGYTF. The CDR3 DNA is TGTGCCAGCAGTTACTCGATTTCCAGCCATGGCTACACCTTC.

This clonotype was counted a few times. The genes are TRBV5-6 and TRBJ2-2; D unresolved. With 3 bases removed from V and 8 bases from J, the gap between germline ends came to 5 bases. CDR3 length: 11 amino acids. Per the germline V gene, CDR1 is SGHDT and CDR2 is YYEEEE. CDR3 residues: CASSSDGELFF. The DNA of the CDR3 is TGTGCCAGCAGCTCCGATGGGGAGCTGTTTTTT. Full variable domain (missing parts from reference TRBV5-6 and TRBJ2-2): DAGVTQSPTHLIKTRGQQVTLRCSPKSGHDTVSWYQQALGQGPQFIFQYYEEEERQRGNFPDRFSGHQFPNYSSELNVNALLLGDSALYLCASSSDGELFFGEGSRLTVL.

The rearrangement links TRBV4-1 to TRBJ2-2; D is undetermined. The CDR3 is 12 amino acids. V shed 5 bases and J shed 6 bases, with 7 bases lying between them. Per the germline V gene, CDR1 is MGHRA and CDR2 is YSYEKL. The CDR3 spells CASSGFPGELFF. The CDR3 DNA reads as TGCGCCAGCAGCGGTTTTCCCGGGGAGCTGTTTTTT.

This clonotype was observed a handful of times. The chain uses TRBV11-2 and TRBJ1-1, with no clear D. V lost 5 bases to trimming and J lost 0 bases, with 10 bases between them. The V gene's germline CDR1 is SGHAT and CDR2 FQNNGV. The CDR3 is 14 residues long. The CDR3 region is CASSPVSLNTEAFF. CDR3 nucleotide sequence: TGTGCCAGCAGCCCCGTATCACTGAACACTGAAGCTTTCTTT. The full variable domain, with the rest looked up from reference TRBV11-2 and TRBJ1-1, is EAGVAQSPRYKIIEKRQSVAFWCNPISGHATLYWYQQILGQGPKLLIQFQNNGVVDDSQLPKDRFSAERLKGVDSTLKIQPAKLEDSAVYLCASSPVSLNTEAFFGQGTRLTVV.

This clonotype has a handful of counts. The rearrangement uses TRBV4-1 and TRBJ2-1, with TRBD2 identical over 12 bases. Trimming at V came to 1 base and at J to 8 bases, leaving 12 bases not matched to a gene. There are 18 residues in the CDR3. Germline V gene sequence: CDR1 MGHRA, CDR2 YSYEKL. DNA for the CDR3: TGCGCCAGCAGCCAAGTAGATATGGGGCTAGCGGGGGGGCATGAGCAGTTCTTC. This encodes CASSQVDMGLAGGHEQFF.

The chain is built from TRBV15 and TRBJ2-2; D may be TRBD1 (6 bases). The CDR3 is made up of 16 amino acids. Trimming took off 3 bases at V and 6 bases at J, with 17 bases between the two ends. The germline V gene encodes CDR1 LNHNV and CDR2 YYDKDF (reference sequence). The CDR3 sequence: CATSSLTLTGPGELFF. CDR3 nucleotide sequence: TGTGCCACCAGCAGCTTGACCTTGACAGGCCCCGGGGAGCTGTTTTTT.

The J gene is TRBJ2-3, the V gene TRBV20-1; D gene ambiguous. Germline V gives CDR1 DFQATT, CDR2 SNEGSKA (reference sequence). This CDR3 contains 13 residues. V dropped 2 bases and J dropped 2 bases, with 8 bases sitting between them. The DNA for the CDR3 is TGCAGTGCTAGAAGCGCAGCCACAGATACGCAGTATTTT. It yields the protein CSARSAATDTQYF.